This TCR beta chain was identified during a study of cytomegalovirus exposure and HLA in healthy donors. General study points: Researchers reported in a later analysis that common viral pathogens appeared linked to several top clusters. The study recorded 150 to 200 TCR beta chains that were cytomegalovirus-associated. Usually a TCR sequence was rare, but some public TCRs were found in many donors. Among the CMV-associated chains, three were confirmed in vitro as specific for CMV antigens.

This clone was seen a single time. Its antigen is still unknown. With V trimmed by 1 base and J by 1 base, 4 bases remained unmatched. CDR1 is SGHVS, CDR2 FNYEAQ, per germline. CDR3 length: 16 amino acids. The PCR contained 60 Vbeta and 13 Jbeta primers. TCRdb keeps only in-frame clones here, not all; method: immunoSEQ multiplex PCR. Among more than 110,000 clones listed, around 75% were seen once. The rearrangement joins TRBV7-6 to TRBJ2-3; 8 bases fit TRBD2. This TCR derives from a female donor in good health and CMV-seronegative. Sample: PBMCs. CDR3 nucleotides: TGTGCCAGCAGCTTAGGGGAACTAGCGGGCACAGATACGCAGTATTTT. It specifies CASSLGELAGTDTQYF.